This TCR beta chain was recovered during a study of T cells in Graves' hyperthyroidism and ophthalmopathy. CDR3 size: 14 residues. Germline CDR1 reads DFQATT; CDR2 reads SNEGSKA (reference sequence). With V trimmed by 5 bases and J by 3 bases, 8 bases remained unmatched. In this sample, this clonotype turned up many times. RNA transcripts provided the source from which TCR beta CDR3 regions were amplified. The HTBI primer set drove a first-round RT-PCR of the TCR CDR3. TCRdb independently ran MiXCR on the multiplex PCR reads; one entry per CDR3 protein. The top ten clones hold roughly 49% of a sample with approximately 490,000 distinct CDR3 sequences, under 25% of them seen once. Isolation of PBMCs was performed on around 10 ml fresh peripheral blood.

V gene TRBV20-1 combines with J gene TRBJ2-5, with 8 positions matching TRBD2. This TCR came from a woman in her 70s with Graves' ophthalmopathy. The sequenced sample was blood. In DNA form, the CDR3 reads TGCAGTGCTCTTAGCGGGAAGTCCAAAGAGACCCAGTACTTC. Residues: CSALSGKSKETQYF.